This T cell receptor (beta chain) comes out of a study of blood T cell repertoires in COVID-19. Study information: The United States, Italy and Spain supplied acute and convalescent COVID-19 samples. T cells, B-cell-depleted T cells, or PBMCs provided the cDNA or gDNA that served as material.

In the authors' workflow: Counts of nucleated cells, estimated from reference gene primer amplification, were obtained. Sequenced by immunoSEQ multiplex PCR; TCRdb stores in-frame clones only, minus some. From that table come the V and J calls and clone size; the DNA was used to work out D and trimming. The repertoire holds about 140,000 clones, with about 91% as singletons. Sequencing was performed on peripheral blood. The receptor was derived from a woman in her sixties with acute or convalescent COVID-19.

The CDR3 sequence: CASSLRGGVTGETQYF. Written as DNA, the CDR3 is TGTGCCAGCAGCCTCCGGGGAGGGGTGACGGGAGAGACCCAGTACTTC. This chain joins TRBV7-3 and TRBJ2-5, with TRBD2 identical over 7 bases. The CDR3 sequence is 16 residues long. Germline CDR1 and CDR2: SGHTA and FQGTGA. The V and J ends lost 5 bases and 4 bases, in that order; junction bases with no gene match: 13.